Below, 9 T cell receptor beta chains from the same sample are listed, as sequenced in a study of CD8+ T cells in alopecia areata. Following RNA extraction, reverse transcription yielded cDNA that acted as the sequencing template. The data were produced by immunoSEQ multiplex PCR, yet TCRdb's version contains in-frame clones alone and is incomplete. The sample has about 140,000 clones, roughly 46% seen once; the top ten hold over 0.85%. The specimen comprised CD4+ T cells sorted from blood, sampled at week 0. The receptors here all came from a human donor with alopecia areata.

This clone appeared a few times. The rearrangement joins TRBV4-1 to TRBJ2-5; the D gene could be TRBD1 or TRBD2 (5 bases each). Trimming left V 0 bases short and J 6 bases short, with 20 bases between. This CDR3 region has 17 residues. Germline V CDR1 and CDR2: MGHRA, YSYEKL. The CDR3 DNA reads TGCGCCAGCAGCCAAGAAGCTTCGGGGACCACAGAGAAGACCCAGTACTTC. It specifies CASSQEASGTTEKTQYF.

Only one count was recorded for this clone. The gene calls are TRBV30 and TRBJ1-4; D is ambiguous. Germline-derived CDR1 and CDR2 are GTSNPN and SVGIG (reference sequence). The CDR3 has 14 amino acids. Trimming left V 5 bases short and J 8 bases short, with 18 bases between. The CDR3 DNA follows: TGTGCCTGGGATGTCCTGGGCGGGAGAGAAAAACTGTTTTTT. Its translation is CAWDVLGGREKLFF.

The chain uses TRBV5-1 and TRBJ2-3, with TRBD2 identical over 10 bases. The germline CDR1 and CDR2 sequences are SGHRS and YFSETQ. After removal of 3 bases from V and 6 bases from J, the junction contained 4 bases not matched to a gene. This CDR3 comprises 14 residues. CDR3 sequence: CASSYSGRADTQYF. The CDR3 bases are TGCGCCAGCAGCTACAGCGGGAGGGCCGATACGCAGTATTTT. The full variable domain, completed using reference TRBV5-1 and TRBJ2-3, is KAGVTQTPRYLIKTRGQQVTLSCSPISGHRSVSWYQQTPGQGLQFLFEYFSETQRNKGNFPGRFSGRQFSNSRSEMNVSTLELGDSALYLCASSYSGRADTQYFGPGTRLTVL.

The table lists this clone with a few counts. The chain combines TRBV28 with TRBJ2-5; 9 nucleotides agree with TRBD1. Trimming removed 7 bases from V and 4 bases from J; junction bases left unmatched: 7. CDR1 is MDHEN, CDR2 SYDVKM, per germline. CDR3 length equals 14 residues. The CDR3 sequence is CASTRDRVGETQYF. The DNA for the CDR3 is TGTGCCAGCACCCGGGACAGGGTAGGAGAGACCCAGTACTTC.

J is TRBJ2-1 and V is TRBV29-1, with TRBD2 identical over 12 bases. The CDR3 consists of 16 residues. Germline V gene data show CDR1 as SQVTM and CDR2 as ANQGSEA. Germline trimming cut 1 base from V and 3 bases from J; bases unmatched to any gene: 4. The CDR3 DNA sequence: TGCAGCGTTGAAGGGGCTAGCGGGGGGGTCTACAATGAGCAGTTCTTC. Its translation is CSVEGASGGVYNEQFF.

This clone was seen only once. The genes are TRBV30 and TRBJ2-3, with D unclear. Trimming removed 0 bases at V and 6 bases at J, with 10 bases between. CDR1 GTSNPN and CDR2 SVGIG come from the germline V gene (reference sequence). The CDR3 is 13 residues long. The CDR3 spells CAWSVRLGDTQYF. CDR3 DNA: TGTGCCTGGAGTGTACGTCTAGGCGATACGCAGTATTTT.

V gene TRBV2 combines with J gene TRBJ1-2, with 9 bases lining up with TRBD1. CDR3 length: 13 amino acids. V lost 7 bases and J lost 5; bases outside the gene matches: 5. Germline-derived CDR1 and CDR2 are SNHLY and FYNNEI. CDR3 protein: CASTRTGAYGYTF. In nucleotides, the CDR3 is TGTGCCAGCACCAGGACAGGGGCGTATGGCTACACCTTC.

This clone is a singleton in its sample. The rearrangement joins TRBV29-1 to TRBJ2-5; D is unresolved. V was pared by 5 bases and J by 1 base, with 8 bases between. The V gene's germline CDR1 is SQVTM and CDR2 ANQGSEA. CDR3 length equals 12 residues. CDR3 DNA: TGCAGCGTTAGGTACGGCCAAGAGACCCAGTACTTC. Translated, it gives CSVRYGQETQYF. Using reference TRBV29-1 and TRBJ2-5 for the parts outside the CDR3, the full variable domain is SAVISQKPSRDICQRGTSLTIQCQVDSQVTMMFWYRQQPGQSLTLIATANQGSEATYESGFVIDKFPISRPNLTFSTLTVSNMSPEDSSIYLCSVRYGQETQYFGPGTRLLVL.

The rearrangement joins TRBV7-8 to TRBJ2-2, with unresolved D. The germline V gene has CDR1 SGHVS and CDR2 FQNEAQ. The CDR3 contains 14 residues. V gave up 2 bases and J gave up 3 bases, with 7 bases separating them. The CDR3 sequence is CASSLSRYTGELFF. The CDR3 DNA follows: TGTGCCAGCAGCTTATCCCGTTACACCGGGGAGCTGTTTTTT.